This T cell receptor (beta chain) was found in a study of blood T cell repertoires in COVID-19. For the study at large: Sources were T cells, B-cell-depleted T cells, or PBMCs; the material itself was cDNA or gDNA.

This CDR3 is built from 19 residues. V was pared by 1 base and J by 4 bases, with 9 bases of the junction left unmatched. Germline V lookup: CDR1 SGHRS, CDR2 YFSETQ. How the authors handled the data: Cell counts per sample came from amplifying reference gene primers. Only in-frame clones appear in the TCRdb table, and some are missing; sequencing was by immunoSEQ multiplex PCR. Clone size and V and J calls were adopted from that table, with D and trimming inferred from the DNA. The table has 130,000 to 150,000 clones, approximately 80% seen once. Source material: peripheral blood. The TCR comes from a man aged 65-85 years who had recovered from COVID-19. The V gene is TRBV5-1, the J gene TRBJ2-3, with TRBD2 matching over 16 bases. The CDR3: CASSLLGLAGGLVSDTQYF. CDR3 DNA: TGCGCCAGCAGCTTGCTGGGACTAGCGGGAGGGCTGGTATCAGATACGCAGTATTTT.